This T cell receptor (beta chain) stems from a study of blood T cell repertoires in COVID-19. This CDR3 comprises 14 residues. The germline V gene has CDR1 KGHDR and CDR2 SFDVKD. V shed 5 bases and J shed 4 bases, with 13 bases lying between them. Data came from immunoSEQ multiplex PCR; TCRdb stores just in-frame clones and leaves some out. The table has about 150,000 clones, about 85% seen once; the top ten hold more than 7.5%. This clonotype was obtained from a woman aged 60-75 years with COVID-19, enrolled during active disease. Sequenced sample: peripheral blood. The chain carries TRBV24-1 and TRBJ1-2; a possible D gene is TRBD1 (5 bases). The CDR3, as DNA: TGTGCCACCAGTGCCCCAGGGATTATCTATGGCTACACCTTC. Its protein product is CATSAPGIIYGYTF.